The sequence of this T cell receptor (beta chain) was determined in a study of T cells in Graves' hyperthyroidism and ophthalmopathy (dated by TCRdb to between 2019 and 2020). As for the study more broadly: Peripheral blood samples were taken at the time of initial diagnosis, prior to any treatment. The study also compared thyroid tissue and blood T-cell repertoires from more than five Graves' hyperthyroidism patients. For training and testing, the roughly 97 patients in the discovery cohort were randomly divided in a 7:3 ratio. Whether ophthalmopathy could be predicted prospectively was tested in an independent validation cohort made up of 18 to 20 hyperthyroidism patients plus 17 patients who later progressed to ophthalmopathy. A discovery cohort of about 95 patients, 43 with Graves' ophthalmopathy and about 60 with stable Graves' hyperthyroidism, was used to find distinguishing TCR V-J signatures. After blood sampling, hyperthyroidism patients were treated with methimazole at a starting dose of 30 mg daily, and ophthalmopathy patients were treated with high-dose intravenous methylprednisolone. The paper describes TCR Vbeta CDR3 sequencing of about 140 peripheral blood samples, made up of roughly 40 ophthalmopathy patients, around 78 hyperthyroidism patients and roughly 17 progressor patients.

The germline V gene gives CDR1 as KGHSH and CDR2 as LQKENI. Inclusive of the bounding cysteine and phenylalanine, the CDR3 is 14 residues long. Only the CDR3 portion is preserved as DNA: 42 bases, with reading frame beginning at the first base. The junction shows trimming of 5 bases on V and 1 base on J, and the gene matches do not reach 1 base of it. Hyperthyroidism patients were newly diagnosed, had a disease duration of under 2 months, and were aged 18 to 65 years. Any patient with an uncontrolled infection, another autoimmune disease, pregnancy or lactation was excluded. Diagnoses relied on clinical symptoms, serum thyroxine and TRAb, thyroid ultrasound and orbital computed tomography. For progressor patients, blood was drawn at the first diagnosis of hyperthyroidism, before any ophthalmopathy symptoms had appeared. PBMCs were isolated from roughly 10 ml of fresh peripheral blood by Ficoll-Paque density gradient centrifugation. Progressor patients were first diagnosed with Graves' hyperthyroidism and then developed ophthalmopathy during follow-up. Total RNA was extracted using Trizol reagent, and RNA quality was assessed on an Agilent 2100 Bioanalyzer.

As for this clonotype: Its antigen target is currently unknown. No much larger clone exists at a distance of one base, and base qualities are not known.

Study-level results and caveats: A 13 V-J signature model separated ophthalmopathy from stable hyperthyroidism, with about 88% sensitivity and 81.08% specificity in cross-validation and 80%/75% in testing. In validation, the model predicted progression to ophthalmopathy with just under 71% sensitivity and about 73% specificity, a median of about 6 months before onset. Sample size was not statistically predetermined, and blinding of investigators to group allocation was not performed. Blood samples also contained most of the expanded thyroid clonotypes (frequency above 0.001), which suggests that blood repertoires may reflect thyroid immune responses.

TCR beta CDR3 regions were amplified from RNA transcripts. A first-round RT-PCR of the TCR CDR3 used the HTBI primer set with the Qiagen OneStep RT-PCR kit. The libraries were constructed in a second round of multiplex PCR and then size-selected and purified. Sequencing of the libraries was done on an Illumina HiSeq2000 using paired-end 100 bp reads. Concerning the study's data processing: Raw data were processed with SOAPnuke, discarding reads with adapters, uncalled bases, mean Phred below 15, or no exact constant-primer or identifier match. COPE v1.2.5 was used to merge high-quality paired reads, and clonotypes were defined as unique nucleotide sequences. MiTCR v1.1 was used to align clonotypes to the IMGT TRBV, TRBD and TRBJ reference segments. The analysis was restricted to V-J combinations with a frequency above 0.0001, which together covered 99% to 99.2% of the repertoires. The TCS score was defined as the ratio of F50 (clonal expansion) to E x V (chaos), calculated using BLOSUM62-based TCRdist between CDR3 peptides within each V-J. Welch's t-statistics and random forest reduced roughly 540 V-J features to roughly 13, which were used in a naive Bayes classifier (R e1071). The public reads were reprocessed in TCRdb via fastp at Q25 and MiXCR, keeping in-frame beta chains. One record per CDR3 amino acid sequence lists the most common genes and DNA. TCRdb assigned the V and J calls; the authors' analysis was not used. This sample comprises some 600,000 distinct CDR3 sequences, around 14% of them detected only once. In total, the top ten clones hold around 5.4% of the sample.

The sequencing sample was made of blood. The rearrangement joined TRBV18 to TRBJ2-2, with 7 junctional bases fitting TRBD1. The TCR comes from a woman in her thirties with Graves' hyperthyroidism that later progressed to Graves' ophthalmopathy. The CDR3 reads CASSNRGNTGELFF. The nucleotides are TGTGCCAGCTCAAACAGGGGGAACACCGGGGAGCTGTTTTTT.